Below are 31 T cell receptor beta chains sequenced from a single sample in a study of cytomegalovirus exposure and HLA in healthy donors (dated by TCRdb to the late 2010s). The protocol used for the library was the immunoSEQ multiplex PCR assay. For the multiplex PCR, a mixture combining 60 forward primers for TCR Vbeta segments and 13 reverse primers for TCR Jbeta segments was used. TCRdb retrieved this table from immuneACCESS and kept in-frame rearrangements only. Not all clones are present; in checked studies, unresolved V genes account for under half, and no reason is known for the remainder. This sample has around 94,000 clones in its table, and 70% to 80% of those were observed once. The top ten constitute 9.6% of the sample. Material for sequencing was PBMCs. The receptors come from a male donor in good health and CMV-seropositive.

V and J are TRBV2 and TRBJ2-2, with D possibly matching TRBD1 (5 bases). Germline V gene data show CDR1 as SNHLY and CDR2 as FYNNEI. Trimming cost V 3 bases and J 0 bases, with 8 bases left between them. The CDR3 covers 15 residues. The CDR3 loop reads CASSDWGSNTGELFF. The CDR3 nucleotides read TGTGCCAGCAGTGATTGGGGCTCGAACACCGGGGAGCTGTTTTTT.

The V gene is TRBV7-9, the J gene TRBJ2-5, with 9 bases that match TRBD2. The germline CDR1 and CDR2 sequences are SEHNR and FQNEAQ (reference sequence). V trimming: 3 bases; J trimming: 5 bases; junction bases outside the gene matches: 4. This CDR3 has 14 amino acids. The CDR3 DNA reads as TGTGCCAGCAGCTTGGGACTAGCTATGGAGACCCAGTACTTC. Its protein product is CASSLGLAMETQYF.

A note on this clone: Sequence at one end of the junction differs from germline and may be a read error. V is TRBV7-2 and J is TRBJ2-4, with 9 bases lining up with TRBD1. The CDR3 spans 16 residues. Germline V gene sequence: CDR1 SGHTA, CDR2 FQGNSA. As DNA, the CDR3 is TGTGCCAGCAGCTTAAGTTTCGGACAGGGGAAAAACAGTCAGTACTTC. It encodes CASSLSFGQGKNSQYF.

This chain uses TRBV19 with TRBJ2-1; 9 bases align to TRBD1. The CDR3 length is 16 residues. Trimming took 6 bases from V and 6 from J; bases not matched to a gene: 12. CDR1 is LNHDA, CDR2 SQIVND, per germline (reference sequence). CDR3 amino acids: CASRPNRDRVGNEQFF. CDR3 DNA: TGTGCCAGTAGACCGAACCGGGACAGGGTCGGCAATGAGCAGTTCTTC.

This rearrangement joins TRBV5-1 to TRBJ1-4; TRBD1 might be the D (5 bases). The CDR3 is made up of 14 amino acids. Between the trimmed V and J ends, which lost 7 bases and 3 bases, there was a span of 13 bases. The germline V gene encodes CDR1 SGHRS and CDR2 YFSETQ. The CDR3 sequence is CASSLTDPNEKLFF. In DNA form, the CDR3 reads TGCGCCAGCTCCTTGACAGATCCTAATGAAAAACTGTTTTTT.

The J gene is TRBJ2-7, the V gene TRBV7-8; 7 bases line up with TRBD1. Germline trimming cut 5 bases from V and 9 bases from J; bases unmatched to any gene: 10. This CDR3 is 13 amino acids long. CDR1 is SGHVS, CDR2 FQNEAQ, per germline. The CDR3 region is CASSPGQVLGQYF. CDR3 DNA sequence: TGTGCCAGCAGCCCCGGACAGGTTCTCGGGCAGTACTTC.

The rearrangement links TRBV19 to TRBJ1-5, with a tentative D call TRBD1 (6 bases). Trimming pared 3 bases from V and 3 bases from J, leaving 12 bases between. CDR3 size: 15 residues. The germline gives CDR1 LNHDA, CDR2 SQIVND (reference sequence). CDR3 in amino acids: CASSIQQGVNQPQHF. DNA for the CDR3: TGTGCCAGTAGTATTCAACAGGGTGTCAATCAGCCCCAGCATTTT.

This chain joins TRBV28 and TRBJ2-7, with D maybe TRBD2 (6 bases). The CDR3 runs 15 residues. Germline V gives CDR1 MDHEN, CDR2 SYDVKM. V lost 4 bases, J lost 4 bases, and 17 bases lay in between. The CDR3 bases are TGTGCCAGCAGTTCGGAGACTAGTCCCCCTTACGAGCAGTACTTC. Translated: CASSSETSPPYEQYF.

The J gene is TRBJ1-4, the V gene TRBV7-2; D gene uncertain. V lost 11 bases, J lost 8 bases, and 18 bases lay in between. The germline V gene encodes CDR1 SGHTA and CDR2 FQGNSA. The CDR3 extends over 13 amino acids. The CDR3, as DNA: TGTGCCGGTTCGAGGGTTCTGTGGGAAAAACTGTTTTTT. Residues: CAGSRVLWEKLFF.

This clone has more than one count but fewer than ten. This chain uses TRBV25-1 with TRBJ2-5; D gene ambiguous. The CDR3 totals 10 residues. V gave up 5 bases and J gave up 5 bases, with 3 bases separating them. Germline-derived CDR1 and CDR2 are MGHDK and SYGVNS. The CDR3, as DNA: TGTGCCAGCAGTCGGGAGACCCAGTACTTC. It encodes CASSRETQYF.

This sequence joins TRBV28 and TRBJ1-5; D possibly corresponds to TRBD1 (6 bases). The CDR3 covers 13 residues. Germline-derived CDR1 and CDR2 are MDHEN and SYDVKM. Trimming shortened V by 5 bases and J by 3 bases, and 8 bases separated the two germline ends. CDR3 in amino acids: CASSQGPNQPQHF. CDR3 coding DNA: TGTGCCAGCAGTCAGGGGCCCAATCAGCCCCAGCATTTT.

This chain uses TRBV7-9 with TRBJ1-1; a weak D match, TRBD1 (5 bases). The CDR3 totals 14 residues. Germline assignment: CDR1 SEHNR and CDR2 FQNEAQ (reference sequence). The V end lost 6 bases, the J end lost 3 bases, and 14 bases lay between the germline ends. CDR3 in amino acids: CASRISWGDTEAFF. The DNA for the CDR3 is TGTGCCAGCAGGATTTCATGGGGGGACACTGAAGCTTTCTTT. Full variable domain (outside the CDR3, taken from reference TRBV7-9 and TRBJ1-1): DTGVSQNPRHKITKRGQNVTFRCDPISEHNRLYWYRQTLGQGPEFLTYFQNEAQLEKSRLLSDRFSAERPKGSFSTLEIQRTEQGDSAMYLCASRISWGDTEAFFGQGTRLTVV.

The chain combines TRBV4-2 with TRBJ2-7, with 8 bases matching TRBD2. The germline V gene has CDR1 LGHNA and CDR2 YNFKEQ. V lost 4 bases and J lost 7; bases outside the gene matches: 18. This CDR3 contains 17 residues. The CDR3 loop is CASSPRTVLLAAEEQYF. The CDR3, as DNA: TGTGCCAGCAGCCCCCGAACCGTCCTACTAGCGGCCGAGGAGCAGTACTTC.

The chain combines TRBV9 with TRBJ2-7, with 7 bases fitting TRBD1. The V gene's germline CDR1 is SGDLS and CDR2 YYNGEE. The junction had 8 bases not matched to a gene; V was cut back by 4 bases and J by 1 base. The CDR3 covers 15 residues. The CDR3 loop reads CASSQGDTVSYEQYF. The CDR3 DNA sequence: TGTGCCAGCAGCCAGGGGGACACAGTTTCCTACGAGCAGTACTTC.

A few counts support this clone. The rearrangement joins TRBV9 to TRBJ1-2, with a possible D match to TRBD1 (5 bases). V dropped 3 bases and J dropped 6 bases, with 21 bases sitting between them. This CDR3 is 16 amino acids long. Germline lookup yields CDR1 SGDLS and CDR2 YYNGEE. As DNA, the CDR3 is TGTGCCAGCAGCGCCGTTACAGCGGGGGGATCCCATGGCTACACCTTC. Protein: CASSAVTAGGSHGYTF.

The rearrangement joins TRBV9 to TRBJ2-5; TRBD1 agrees at 7 bases. The CDR3 has 16 residues. Germline CDR1 and CDR2: SGDLS and YYNGEE. Unmatched junction bases numbered 13, after V lost 3 bases and J lost 5 bases. The DNA of the CDR3 is TGTGCCAGCAGCGCCCGTGGGCAGGGGGTTGGTGAGACCCAGTACTTC. It encodes CASSARGQGVGETQYF.

The chain recombines TRBV19 with TRBJ2-7, with D perhaps matching TRBD2 (5 bases). This CDR3 has 13 residues. V was trimmed by 5 bases and J by 3 bases, leaving 11 bases between them. Germline CDR1 reads LNHDA; CDR2 reads SQIVND (reference sequence). CDR3 in DNA: TGTGCCAGTAGTGGAGGCGGAAACTACGAGCAGTACTTC. Its translation: CASSGGGNYEQYF. Full variable domain (rest looked up from reference TRBV19 and TRBJ2-7): DGGITQSPKYLFRKEGQNVTLSCEQNLNHDAMYWYRQDPGQGLRLIYYSQIVNDFQKGDIAEGYSVSREKKESFPLTVTSAQKNPTAFYLCASSGGGNYEQYFGPGTRLTVT.

The chain uses TRBV13 and TRBJ2-7, with D unclear. This CDR3 contains 13 residues. Trimming pared 5 bases from V and 7 bases from J, leaving 15 bases between. Germline V gives CDR1 PRHDT, CDR2 FYEKMQ (reference sequence). In DNA form, the CDR3 reads TGTGCCAGCAGCCCCAGGAACGTGAGAGAGCAGTACTTC. Translation gives CASSPRNVREQYF.

This clone appeared a few times. The rearrangement uses TRBV10-3 and TRBJ2-7; 8 bases map to TRBD2. The CDR3 extends over 18 amino acids. Germline CDR1 is ENHRY and CDR2 is SYGVKD. With V trimmed by 0 bases and J by 0 bases, 10 bases remained unmatched. The CDR3 is CAISESPIGRGGSYEQYF. The CDR3 DNA sequence: TGTGCCATCAGTGAGTCGCCCATCGGCCGGGGGGGCTCCTACGAGCAGTACTTC.

In this sample, this clone turned up a few times. The chain uses TRBV15 and TRBJ1-5; D gene ambiguous. The V gene's germline CDR1 is LNHNV and CDR2 YYDKDF (reference sequence). Trimming removed 2 bases at V and 4 bases at J, with 9 bases between. CDR3 length: 14 amino acids. CDR3 nucleotides: TGTGCCACCAGCAGACTCGGACTTAATCAGCCCCAGCATTTT. Its protein is CATSRLGLNQPQHF.

CDR3 bases: TGCGCCAGCAGCCAAGAAGCCAGGCTCGGAACAGATACGCAGTATTTT. It yields the protein CASSQEARLGTDTQYF. The V call is TRBV4-3, the J call TRBJ2-3; D gene ambiguous. Trimming took off 0 bases at V and 3 bases at J, with 13 bases between the two ends. The CDR3 is made up of 16 amino acids. Germline-derived CDR1 and CDR2 are LGHNA and YSLEER.

The J gene is TRBJ1-5, the V gene TRBV28, with D maybe TRBD1 (6 bases). V was pared by 3 bases and J by 4 bases, with 13 bases between. This CDR3 contains 15 residues. In germline, CDR1 is MDHEN, CDR2 SYDVKM. CDR3 sequence: CASSLQGIGNQPQHF. CDR3 bases: TGTGCCAGCAGTTTGCAGGGGATAGGGAATCAGCCCCAGCATTTT. The whole variable domain, remainder taken from reference TRBV28 and TRBJ1-5, is DVKVTQSSRYLVKRTGEKVFLECVQDMDHENMFWYRQDPGLGLRLIYFSYDVKMKEKGDIPEGYSVSREKKERFSLILESASTNQTSMYLCASSLQGIGNQPQHFGDGTRLSIL.

This clone was seen only a few times. The V gene is TRBV6-6, the J gene TRBJ1-2; D might be TRBD1 (5 bases). This CDR3 region has 14 residues. CDR1 MNHNY and CDR2 SVGAGI come from the germline V gene (reference sequence). The V end lost 2 bases, the J end lost 4 bases, and 11 bases lay between the germline ends. The CDR3 sequence: CASSYEGRVYGYTF. CDR3 nucleotides: TGTGCCAGCAGTTACGAGGGGAGGGTCTATGGCTACACCTTC.

This clone was picked up a small number of times. The chain has TRBV11-2 and TRBJ2-3; 8 nucleotides align to TRBD2. The germline gives CDR1 SGHAT, CDR2 FQNNGV. The V segment lost 5 bases and the J segment 8 bases; nucleotides outside the gene matches: 3. The CDR3 is 12 residues long. The CDR3 spells CASSLTSATQYF. The DNA for the CDR3 is TGTGCCAGCAGCCTGACTAGCGCTACGCAGTATTTT.

The chain couples TRBV5-1 to TRBJ2-3; possibly TRBD2 for D (6 bases). Looked up from germline, CDR1 is SGHRS and CDR2 is YFSETQ. V was cut by 4 bases and J by 6 bases, with 9 bases left in between. The CDR3 spans 12 residues. The CDR3 nucleotides read TGCGCCAGCAGCCCGGGGGTGGATACGCAGTATTTT. This codes for CASSPGVDTQYF.

This chain joins TRBV5-1 and TRBJ2-2, with TRBD1 as a possible D gene (6 bases). Trimming stripped 1 base from V and 4 bases from J, with 14 bases between. CDR3 length equals 16 residues. Per germline, CDR1 SGHRS and CDR2 YFSETQ. CDR3: CASSLYGQGTTGELFF. The CDR3 DNA reads as TGCGCCAGCAGCTTGTACGGGCAGGGGACCACCGGGGAGCTGTTTTTT.

This chain uses TRBV28 with TRBJ1-1; D is uncertain. V lost 5 bases to trimming and J lost 3 bases, with 10 bases between them. Germline CDR1 is MDHEN and CDR2 is SYDVKM. The CDR3 runs 13 residues. The CDR3 sequence: CASSPPRDTEAFF. CDR3 DNA: TGTGCCAGCAGTCCTCCCCGGGACACTGAAGCTTTCTTT.

The table lists this clone with a count of one. V usage is TRBV21-1 and J usage is TRBJ2-5; TRBD1, the table's D call, lacks a check against the DNA. TRBV21-1 corresponds to a pseudogene. This CDR3 has 15 amino acids. The CDR3 spells CASSNGAGARETQYF. The CDR3 bases are TGTGCCAGCAGCAATGGCGCAGGGGCAAGAGAGACCCAGTACTTC.

V gene TRBV27 combines with J gene TRBJ2-2; the match to TRBD1 covers 7 bases. The CDR3 length is 18 residues. Germline CDR1 is MNHEY and CDR2 is SMNVEV (reference sequence). V shed 2 bases, J shed 7 bases, and the junction held 16 bases outside the gene matches. In DNA form, the CDR3 reads TGTGCCAGCAGTTTAGGGAAGTACTTACGGTCAGGGGGCGGGGAGCTGTTTTTT. It is translated as CASSLGKYLRSGGGELFF.

V gene TRBV9 combines with J gene TRBJ1-4; D remains unclear. V gave up 4 bases and J gave up 0 bases, with 10 bases separating them. Germline V lookup: CDR1 SGDLS, CDR2 YYNGEE. CDR3 length: 15 residues. Written as DNA, the CDR3 is TGTGCCAGCAGCCCCCCCGGGGCAACTAATGAAAAACTGTTTTTT. Protein product: CASSPPGATNEKLFF. The entire variable domain, with the rest obtained from reference TRBV9 and TRBJ1-4, is as follows: DSGVTQTPKHLITATGQRVTLRCSPRSGDLSVYWYQQSLDQGLQFLIQYYNGEERAKGNILERFSAQQFPDLHSELNLSSLELGDSALYFCASSPPGATNEKLFFGSGTQLSVL.

This clone occurred a few times. The chain is built from TRBV4-1 and TRBJ2-1, with 7 bases lining up with TRBD2. V was clipped by 4 bases and J by 4 bases; unmatched bases: 13. Looked up from germline, CDR1 is MGHRA and CDR2 is YSYEKL. The CDR3 contains 17 residues. The CDR3 loop is CASSRGGLVIGYNEQFF. The CDR3 nucleotides are TGCGCCAGCAGCCGGGGGGGGTTGGTTATTGGGTACAATGAGCAGTTCTTC.